This T cell receptor beta chain was captured in a study of T-cell reconstitution after alpha-beta-depleted transplantation in children. There are 19 residues in the CDR3. In germline, CDR1 is SGDLS, CDR2 YYNGEE. Trimming left V 4 bases short and J 0 bases short, with 23 bases between. Unique molecular identifiers were incorporated during preparation of the TCRbeta library. TCRdb processed the PCR reads anew with MiXCR; each CDR3 protein has one entry. The data hold roughly 670,000 distinct CDR3 sequences, with 10% to 15% observed a single time. This clonotype has ten or more counts. The specimen comprised PBMCs, sampled before TCRalphabeta/CD19-depleted stem cell transplant. This TCR was sampled from a girl aged 2-9 years with congenital amegakaryocytic thrombocytopenia, due to receive a stem cell transplant. The genes are TRBV9 and TRBJ2-1, with D perhaps matching TRBD2 (6 bases). CDR3 coding DNA: TGTGCCAGCAGCACCGGGACGGTCTTGGTGCGGGGCTCCTACAATGAGCAGTTCTTC. Its translation: CASSTGTVLVRGSYNEQFF.